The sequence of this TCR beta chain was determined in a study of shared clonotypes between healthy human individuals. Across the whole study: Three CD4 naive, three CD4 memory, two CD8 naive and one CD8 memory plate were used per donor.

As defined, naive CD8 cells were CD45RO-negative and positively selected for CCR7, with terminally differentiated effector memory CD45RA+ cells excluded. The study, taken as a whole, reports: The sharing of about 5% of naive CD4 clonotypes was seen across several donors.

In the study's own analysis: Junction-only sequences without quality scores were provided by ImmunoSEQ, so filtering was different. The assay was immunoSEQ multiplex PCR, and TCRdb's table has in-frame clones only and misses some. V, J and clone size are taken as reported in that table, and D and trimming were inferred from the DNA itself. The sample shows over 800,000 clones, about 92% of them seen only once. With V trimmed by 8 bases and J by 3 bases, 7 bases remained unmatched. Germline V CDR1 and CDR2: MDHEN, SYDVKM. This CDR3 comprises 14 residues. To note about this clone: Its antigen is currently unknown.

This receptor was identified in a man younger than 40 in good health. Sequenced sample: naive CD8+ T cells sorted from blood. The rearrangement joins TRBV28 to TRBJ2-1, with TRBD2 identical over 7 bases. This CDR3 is CASQGTIGYNEQFF. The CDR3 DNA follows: TGTGCCAGCCAAGGGACTATTGGCTACAATGAGCAGTTCTTC.